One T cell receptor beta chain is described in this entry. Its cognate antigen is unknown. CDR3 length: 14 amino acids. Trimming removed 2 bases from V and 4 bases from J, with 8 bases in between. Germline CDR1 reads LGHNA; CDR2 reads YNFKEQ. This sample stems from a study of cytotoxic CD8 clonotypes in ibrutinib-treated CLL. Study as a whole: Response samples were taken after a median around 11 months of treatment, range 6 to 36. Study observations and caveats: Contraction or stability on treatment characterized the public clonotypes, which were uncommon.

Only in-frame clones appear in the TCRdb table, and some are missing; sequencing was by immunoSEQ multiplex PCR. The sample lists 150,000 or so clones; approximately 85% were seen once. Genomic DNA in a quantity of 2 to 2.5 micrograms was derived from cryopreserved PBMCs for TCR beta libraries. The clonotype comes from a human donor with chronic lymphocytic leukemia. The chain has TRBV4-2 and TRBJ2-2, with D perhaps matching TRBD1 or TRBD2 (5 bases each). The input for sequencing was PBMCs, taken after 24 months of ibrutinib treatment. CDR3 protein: CASSQWGSTGELFF. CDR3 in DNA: TGTGCCAGCAGCCAATGGGGGAGCACCGGGGAGCTGTTTTTT.